Each of the 15 T cell receptor beta chains below was sequenced from the same sample in a study of blood T cells in healthy people across ages. It was with a sample-barcoded 5' primer and a J-beta primer mix that a second PCR of about 7 to 12 cycles was run. TCRdb ran MiXCR on the 5' RACE reads and lists one entry per CDR3 protein. The sample contains approximately 1.5 million distinct CDR3 sequences, around 35% of which appear only once. Sequencing input: blood. These receptors were collected from a woman aged 25 to 39 in good health.

The rearrangement uses TRBV19 and TRBJ2-2; D unresolved. The germline V and J ends were trimmed by 1 base and 7 bases, with 7 bases remaining between them. This CDR3 spans 13 amino acids. Germline values: CDR1 LNHDA, CDR2 SQIVND (reference sequence). CDR3 nucleotides: TGTGCCAGTAGTATAGGCCAGATCGGGGAGCTGTTTTTT. Encoded protein: CASSIGQIGELFF.

This clonotype appeared a few times. The rearrangement links TRBV2 to TRBJ2-5; 8 positions match TRBD2. This CDR3 has 15 amino acids. Germline V lookup: CDR1 SNHLY, CDR2 FYNNEI. V was pared by 7 bases and J by 1 base, with 8 bases of the junction left unmatched. The CDR3 DNA is TGTGCCAGCACCCGCAGCGGGGGCAGCCAAGAGACCCAGTACTTC. This codes for CASTRSGGSQETQYF.

The rearrangement links TRBV7-9 to TRBJ1-2, with a tentative D call TRBD1 (6 bases). Germline-derived CDR1 and CDR2 are SEHNR and FQNEAQ (reference sequence). CDR3 size: 15 residues. Trimming cost V 5 bases and J 4 bases, with 17 bases left between them. This CDR3 reads CASSGRDTFPYGYTF. In nucleotides, the CDR3 is TGTGCCAGCAGCGGCCGGGACACGTTCCCCTATGGCTACACCTTC.

This clonotype was found many times. The CDR3 is CAISEATENPQHF. Written as DNA, the CDR3 is TGTGCCATCAGTGAGGCCACGGAGAATCCCCAGCATTTT. This chain joins TRBV10-3 and TRBJ1-5; D remains unclear. The V gene's germline CDR1 is ENHRY and CDR2 SYGVKD. V was trimmed by 2 bases and J by 10 bases, leaving 12 bases between them. The CDR3 has 13 residues.

This clonotype was detected only a few times. The V call is TRBV27, the J call TRBJ2-5, with 9 bases lining up with TRBD2. V lost 5 bases and J lost 11; bases outside the gene matches: 12. Germline loops: CDR1 MNHEY, CDR2 SMNVEV (reference sequence). This CDR3 is 14 amino acids long. This CDR3 reads CASSPLVLAGEQYF. CDR3 nucleotide sequence: TGTGCCAGCAGTCCTTTAGTGTTAGCGGGGGAGCAGTACTTC.

This chain joins TRBV20-1 and TRBJ2-5; TRBD2 matches at 8 bases. The CDR3 spans 15 residues. Per germline, CDR1 DFQATT and CDR2 SNEGSKA (reference sequence). Trimming at V came to 6 bases and at J to 9 bases, leaving 18 bases not matched to a gene. CDR3 DNA sequence: TGCAGTGCGATAGCGGGACCAAATCTTCGGGAGGCCCAGTACTTC. Its translation is CSAIAGPNLREAQYF.

This clonotype was counted a few times. This rearrangement joins TRBV29-1 to TRBJ1-1; D remains unclear. The CDR3 is 13 residues long. Per germline, CDR1 SQVTM and CDR2 ANQGSEA. Trimming removed 4 bases from V and 1 base from J, with 10 bases in between. The CDR3 DNA reads TGCAGCGTTGGGGCTCACCAGAACACTGAAGCTTTCTTT. It encodes CSVGAHQNTEAFF.

This chain joins TRBV7-6 and TRBJ2-7, with a possible D match to TRBD2 (5 bases). Germline V lookup: CDR1 SGHVS, CDR2 FNYEAQ. The CDR3 contains 13 residues. V was pared by 5 bases and J by 5 bases, with 13 bases between. The CDR3 reads CASSPGFEDEQYF. The CDR3 DNA sequence: TGTGCCAGCAGCCCGGGGTTTGAGGACGAGCAGTACTTC.

This clonotype was seen at least ten times. The chain employs TRBV20-1 and TRBJ2-7; possibly TRBD2 for D (5 bases). The ends were cut back, 1 base at V and 7 bases at J, with 14 bases in the middle. Germline CDR1 is DFQATT and CDR2 is SNEGSKA (reference sequence). The CDR3 extends over 13 amino acids. The chain's CDR3 is CSARGTGSWEQYF. The CDR3 DNA follows: TGCAGTGCTAGAGGGACGGGGTCGTGGGAGCAGTACTTC.

V gene TRBV11-2 combines with J gene TRBJ1-1, with 8 bases fitting TRBD1. The CDR3 is 14 amino acids. V lost 5 bases, J lost 5 bases, and 7 bases stayed unmatched. Per germline, CDR1 SGHAT and CDR2 FQNNGV. Here the CDR3 reads CASSPLQGATEAFF. The CDR3 DNA reads TGTGCCAGCAGCCCTCTTCAGGGGGCAACTGAAGCTTTCTTT.

V gene TRBV11-2 combines with J gene TRBJ1-5; a weak D match, TRBD1 (5 bases). This CDR3 spans 13 amino acids. CDR1 is SGHAT, CDR2 FQNNGV, per germline. Trimming stripped 5 bases from V and 5 bases from J, with 10 bases between. CDR3 loop: CASSHTGYQPQHF. The CDR3 coding sequence is TGTGCCAGCAGCCACACAGGTTATCAGCCCCAGCATTTT.

This clonotype was found a few times. This chain links TRBV20-1 with TRBJ2-3; tentative D call: TRBD2 (6 bases). Trimming pared 0 bases from V and 5 bases from J, leaving 18 bases between. The CDR3 totals 16 residues. CDR1 DFQATT and CDR2 SNEGSKA come from the germline V gene (reference sequence). In DNA, the CDR3 is TGCAGTGCTAGAGATTACCCGGACTACCATGGAGATACGCAGTATTTT. Amino acid sequence: CSARDYPDYHGDTQYF.

About this clonotype itself: A clone one base away is much larger, so this may be a read error. This chain uses TRBV20-1 with TRBJ2-1, with 8 bases matching TRBD2. Germline CDR1 is DFQATT and CDR2 is SNEGSKA (reference sequence). This CDR3 is 14 amino acids long. The CDR3 is CSASAGTSLRERFF. CDR3 nucleotide sequence: TGCAGTGCTTCTGCCGGGACTAGTCTTAGAGAGCGGTTCTTC.

This clonotype has only a few counts. The chain links TRBV4-1 to TRBJ1-5; TRBD1 is a possible D gene (5 bases). Trimming cost V 1 base and J 2 bases, with 18 bases left between them. The CDR3 totals 18 residues. Germline V lookup: CDR1 MGHRA, CDR2 YSYEKL. The CDR3 DNA is TGCGCCAGCAGCCAAGTAGTCAGCGCGGGAGGGGGCAATCAGCCCCAGCATTTT. This codes for CASSQVVSAGGGNQPQHF.

Only a few counts were recorded for this clonotype. The CDR3 region has the DNA TGTGCCAGCAGTACGAACCGGGCCCTGGACTACGAGCAGTACTTC. Translated: CASSTNRALDYEQYF. The gene calls are TRBV12-3 or TRBV12-4 and TRBJ2-7, with D hard to call. This CDR3 region has 15 residues. The ends were cut back, 5 bases at V and 3 bases at J, with 17 bases in the middle.